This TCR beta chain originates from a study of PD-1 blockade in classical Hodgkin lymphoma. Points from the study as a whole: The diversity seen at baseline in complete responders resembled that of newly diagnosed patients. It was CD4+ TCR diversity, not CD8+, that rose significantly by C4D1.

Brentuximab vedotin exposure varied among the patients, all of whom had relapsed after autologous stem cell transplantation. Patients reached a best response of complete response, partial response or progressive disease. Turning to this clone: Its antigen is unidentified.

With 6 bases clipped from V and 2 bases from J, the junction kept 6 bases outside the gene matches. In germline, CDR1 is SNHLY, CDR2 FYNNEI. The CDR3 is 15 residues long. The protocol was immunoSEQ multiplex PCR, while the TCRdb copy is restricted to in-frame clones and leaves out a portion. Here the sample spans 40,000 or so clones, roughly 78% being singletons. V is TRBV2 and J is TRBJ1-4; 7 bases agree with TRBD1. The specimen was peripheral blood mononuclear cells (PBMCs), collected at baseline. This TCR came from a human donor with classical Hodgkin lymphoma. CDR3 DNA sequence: TGTGCCAGCAGGGGTCGGGACAGTACTAATGAAAAACTGTTTTTT. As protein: CASRGRDSTNEKLFF. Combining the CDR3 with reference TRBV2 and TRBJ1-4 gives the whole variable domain EPEVTQTPSHQVTQMGQEVILRCVPISNHLYFYWYRQILGQKVEFLVSFYNNEISEKSEIFDDQFSVERPDGSNFTLKIRSTKLEDSAMYFCASRGRDSTNEKLFFGSGTQLSVL.